This entry is about one TCR beta chain. Its specificity is not known. Use of 60 Vbeta and 13 Jbeta primers characterized the PCR. Generated by immunoSEQ multiplex PCR, the TCRdb table keeps only in-frame clones and is missing some. The sample shows over 150,000 clones, about 80% of them seen only once. This CDR3 spans 17 amino acids. V lost 5 bases, J lost 7 bases, and 21 bases lay in between. Germline V lookup: CDR1 SGHVS, CDR2 FNYEAQ. The entry originates in a study of cytomegalovirus exposure and HLA in healthy donors. Overall study findings and caveats: Diagnosis of cytomegalovirus status made by the classifier reportedly showed high specificity and sensitivity.

The specimen sequenced was PBMCs. The J gene is TRBJ1-6, the V gene TRBV7-6, with a possible D match to TRBD1 (5 bases). The receptor was derived from a woman aged 60-70 years in good health and CMV-seropositive. The CDR3 region has the DNA TGTGCCAGCAGCCTGACCGGGACTGGGGAATTAAATTCACCCCTCCACTTT. This translates into CASSLTGTGELNSPLHF.